This T cell receptor beta chain was identified during a study of shared clonotypes between healthy human individuals. The CDR3 length is 14 residues. The germline CDR1 and CDR2 sequences are SEHNR and FQNEAQ (reference sequence). The V end was cut by 1 base, the J end by 2 bases, with 6 bases between. The method was immunoSEQ multiplex PCR; TCRdb's version includes in-frame clones alone and lacks a portion of them. The sample has about 2.3 million clones, 85% to 95% seen once. About this clone: Its target is not known.

Study-wide points: Naive subsets usually exceeded memory subsets in estimated richness.

The chain carries TRBV7-9 and TRBJ1-3; D ambiguous. This TCR was sampled from a man younger than 30 in good health. Some clones in this sample may be carry-over from other donors' samples. The sample consisted of naive CD4+ T cells from PBMCs. Indicated subset: CD45RA+ positively selected. The CDR3 DNA is TGTGCCAGCAGCTTAGGGCAGGCTGGAAACACCATATATTTT. Its translation: CASSLGQAGNTIYF.